These T cell receptor beta chains were read from a single sample in a study of cytomegalovirus exposure and HLA in healthy donors. Only in-frame clones appear in the TCRdb table, and some are missing; sequencing was by immunoSEQ multiplex PCR. The table records 100,000 to 150,000 clones, more than 65% of them present only once. Sequences were obtained from PBMCs. These receptors were collected from a woman aged 55-69 years in good health and CMV-seropositive. Both conserved end residues are part of each CDR3. D genes are given only for firm matches. Clone size is not always given. Where it is, it says once, few, many or a class for expanded clones.

>.|.|TRBJ1-3|TRBV5-1
TGCGCCAGCAGCGCGGACAGCAACTCTGGAAACACCATATATTTT
CASSADSNSGNTIYF
>.|TRBD1|TRBJ1-4|TRBV6-5
TGTGCCAGCAGGCAGTACTTCCAGGGGGTAGAAGGACTGTTTTTT
CASRQYFQGVEGLFF
>.|.|TRBJ1-2|TRBV7-2
TGTGCCAGCAGCTCGGGGGGGAACTATGGCTACACCTTC
CASSSGGNYGYTF
>.|TRBD2|TRBJ2-1|TRBV9
TGTGCCAGCAGCGTTTATAGCGGGAGGCCTAGCTCCTACAATGAGCAGTTCTTC
CASSVYSGRPSSYNEQFF
>few|.|TRBJ1-2|TRBV6-5
TGTGCCAGCAGTTACTCGATCGGGGGGGTAGAAGGCTACACCTTC
CASSYSIGGVEGYTF
>.|TRBD2|TRBJ2-3|TRBV4-2
TGTGCCAGCAGCCAGCGGGGGGGGACCACAGATACGCAGTATTTT
CASSQRGGTTDTQYF
>.|TRBD1|TRBJ1-1|TRBV7-3
TGTGCCAGCAGCACGACAGGGTTCAACGCTGAAGCTTTCTTT
CASSTTGFNAEAFF
>.|.|TRBJ2-1|TRBV9
TGTGCCAGCAGCGTAGGGAGGCAGGGGGGGCAGTTCTTC
CASSVGRQGGQFF
>few|.|TRBJ2-1|TRBV7-8
TGTGCCAGCAGCTCTCCCAAATACCGCGGCAATGAGCAGTTCTTC
CASSSPKYRGNEQFF
>few|.|TRBJ2-2|TRBV4-2
TGTGCCAGCAGCCAAGAGCCAGGAACCGGGGAGCTGTTTTTT
CASSQEPGTGELFF
>.|TRBD1|TRBJ1-2|TRBV6-5
TGTGCCAGCAGTTACTTGGGACAGGGGGTCGATTATGGCTACACCTTC
CASSYLGQGVDYGYTF
>.|TRBD1|TRBJ2-7|TRBV27
TGTGCCAGCAGTCTAGTGACAGGGGCGAGGGAGCAGTACTTC
CASSLVTGAREQYF
>.|TRBD1|TRBJ1-6|TRBV7-9
TGTGCCAGCAGCCCGCGGACAGGGGATAATTCACCCCTCCACTTT
CASSPRTGDNSPLHF
>once|.|TRBJ2-5|TRBV19
TGTGCCAGTAGTATCAACCAAGAGACCCAGTACTTC
CASSINQETQYF
>once|TRBD1|TRBJ2-7|TRBV25-1
TGTGCCAGCAGTGACTCAGGGGGTCAAACCTACGAGCAGTACTTC
CASSDSGGQTYEQYF
>few|.|TRBJ1-2|TRBV30
TGTGCTTTTGGGGCGACGGCCTCCCTTTATGGCTACACCTTC
CAFGATASLYGYTF
>.|TRBD2|TRBJ2-5|TRBV11-2
TGTGCCAGCAGCGCGACTAGCGGGGGCATGGAGACCCAGTACTTC
CASSATSGGMETQYF
>.|TRBD2|TRBJ2-7|TRBV5-1
TGCGCCAGCAGCTTTGCGGGAGGGCCCTACGAGCAGTACTTC
CASSFAGGPYEQYF
>.|.|TRBJ1-6|TRBV6-4
TGTGCCTACTCCGGGACACCCTATAATTCACCCCTCCACTTT
CAYSGTPYNSPLHF
>.|.|TRBJ2-7|TRBV7-2
TGTGCCAGCAGCCTAGAGGACACCTGGGCAGGCTCCTACGAGCAGTACTTC
CASSLEDTWAGSYEQYF
>.|.|TRBJ1-6|TRBV5-1
TGCGCCAGCAGCTTGGGAGGTAGCTCCTATAATTCACCCCTCCACTTT
CASSLGGSSYNSPLHF
>.|.|TRBJ1-2|TRBV19
TGTGCCAGTAGCCCACGCCAGGGCGGCTACACCTTC
CASSPRQGGYTF
>.|TRBD2|TRBJ2-1|TRBV2
TGTGCCAGCCACCTATCAGGGACTAGCGGGGGGGTCTCGTTCTTC
CASHLSGTSGGVSFF
>.|TRBD2|TRBJ2-1|TRBV9
TGTGCCAGCAGCGTACTGGCGGGAGCTTCCTACTCCTACAACGAGCAGTTCTTC
CASSVLAGASYSYNEQFF
>.|TRBD1|TRBJ1-2|TRBV7-2
TGTGCCAGCAGCTCAACCGGGACAGGGGGCTACACCTTC
CASSSTGTGGYTF
>.|.|TRBJ2-1|TRBV9
TGTGCCAGCAGCCTGGGACTGTACAATGAGCAGTTCTTC
CASSLGLYNEQFF
>.|TRBD1|TRBJ2-2|TRBV7-3
TGTGCCAGCAGCTTACCGGGACAGGGAGCAGCCGGGGAGCTGTTTTTT
CASSLPGQGAAGELFF
>once|.|TRBJ1-4|TRBV6-5
TGTGCCAGCAGTCCCCGATCCCGGAATGAAAAACTGTTTTTT
CASSPRSRNEKLFF
>.|.|TRBJ1-1|TRBV6-6
TGTGCCAGCAGTTACAGGGGAAGGGCGACTGAAGCTTTCTTT
CASSYRGRATEAFF
>once|.|TRBJ1-4|TRBV11-2
TGTGCCAGCAGCTTTACAGTTTCCGCAACTAATGAAAAACTGTTTTTT
CASSFTVSATNEKLFF
>.|TRBD1|TRBJ1-2|TRBV5-1
TGCGCCAGCAGCTTGGGACAGGGGGTGGATGGCTACACCTTC
CASSLGQGVDGYTF
>.|TRBD1|TRBJ2-7|TRBV7-9
TGTGCCAGCAGCCTGGGACAGATGTACGAGCAGTACTTC
CASSLGQMYEQYF
>.|.|TRBJ2-1|TRBV5-8
TGTGCCAGCAGCCTGACCGGAGGGACCTACAATGAGCAGTTCTTC
CASSLTGGTYNEQFF
>once|.|TRBJ1-1|TRBV2
TGTGCCAGCAGTGGGGGGGTCAGGCGACTTGAAGCTTTCTTT
CASSGGVRRLEAFF
>.|TRBD1|TRBJ1-2|TRBV7-2
TGTGCCAGCAGCCGAGAGGGGGCGTGGGGCTACACCTTC
CASSREGAWGYTF
>.|TRBD1|TRBJ2-2|TRBV19
TGTGCCAGTAGCTGGACAGGGAACACCGGGGAGCTGTTTTTT
CASSWTGNTGELFF
>.|.|TRBJ1-1|TRBV5-5
TGTGCCAGCAGCTTGGCAGGCTACCTGGACACTGAAGCTTTCTTT
CASSLAGYLDTEAFF
>.|.|TRBJ2-5|TRBV7-2
TGTGCCAGCAGCCAGTACCGAGAGACCCAGTACTTC
CASSQYRETQYF
>.|.|TRBJ1-6|TRBV15
TGTGCCACCAGCAGAGATTCGAGAGGTGGTTCACCCCTCCACTTT
CATSRDSRGGSPLHF
>.|.|TRBJ2-1|TRBV7-9
TGTGCCAGCAGCTTCAGCCAGCGGTACAGCTCCTACAATGAGCAGTTCTTC
CASSFSQRYSSYNEQFF
>.|.|TRBJ2-3|TRBV4-2
TGTGCCAGCAGCCAAGACGAGGGCACAGATACGCAGTATTTT
CASSQDEGTDTQYF
>.|TRBD1|TRBJ1-2|TRBV19
TGTGCCAGTAGTATTAGGCAGGGGGCGAGTGGCTACACCTTC
CASSIRQGASGYTF
>.|TRBD1|TRBJ2-1|TRBV27
TGTGCCAGCAGTTTATCGTCAGGGGGTAATGTAAATGAGCAGTTCTTC
CASSLSSGGNVNEQFF
>.|.|TRBJ2-2|TRBV4-3
TGCGCCAGCAGCCAAGATCCCGGGGCCGGGGAGCTGTTTTTT
CASSQDPGAGELFF
>.|.|TRBJ2-7|TRBV7-2
TGTGCCAGCAGCCCCTATCCCCGTTCCTACGAGCAGTACTTC
CASSPYPRSYEQYF
>.|.|TRBJ1-2|TRBV30
TGTGCCTGGAGTTCAGGCAGCTCGATCTATGGCTACACCTTC
CAWSSGSSIYGYTF
>.|TRBD2|TRBJ2-5|TRBV2
TGTGCCAGCATCGAGATAGCGGGAGGGCCTAGCAACTTC
CASIEIAGGPSNF
>once|.|TRBJ2-1|TRBV5-1
TGCGCCAGCAGCTTGGGGGCCCAGACCTCGAACAATGAGCAGTTCTTC
CASSLGAQTSNNEQFF